The rows below give T cell receptor beta chains drawn from one sample of a study of cytomegalovirus exposure and HLA in healthy donors. Repertoires were generated with immunoSEQ multiplex PCR, while TCRdb's copy carries only in-frame clones and drops some. The data show 120,000 to 150,000 clones, with about 80% seen just once and 1.5% to 2% held by the top ten. Sequencing was done on a sample of PBMCs. All receptors come from a woman aged 40 to 49 in good health and CMV-seronegative. Both conserved end residues are part of each CDR3. D genes are given only for firm matches. Not every row has a clone size; where given, it reads once, few, many or a size class.

d_gene	abundance	v_gene	j_gene	CDR3nt	CDR3aa
TRBD1	once	TRBV10-3	TRBJ2-2	TGTGCCATCAACCCCGGACAGGCCCCCGGGGAGCTGTTTTTT	CAINPGQAPGELFF
NA	NA	TRBV7-3	TRBJ2-3	TGTGCCAGCAGCTTTAAGACACGAGATACGCAGTATTTT	CASSFKTRDTQYF
NA	few	TRBV2	TRBJ2-3	TGTGCCAGCAGTGTAACAGATACGCAGTATTTT	CASSVTDTQYF
NA	NA	TRBV7-9	TRBJ2-7	TGTGCCAGCAGCCCTGGAGCAGGGGAGGGTTTTGCGGACTTC	CASSPGAGEGFADF
TRBD2	NA	TRBV13	TRBJ2-3	TGTGCCAGCATTAGCGGGACGAGCACAGATACGCAGTATTTT	CASISGTSTDTQYF
TRBD1	NA	TRBV7-9	TRBJ2-5	TGTGCCAGCAGCTTAGGGACAGGGGGCTCGGAGACCCAGTACTTC	CASSLGTGGSETQYF
NA	NA	TRBV28	TRBJ2-7	TGTGCCAGCAGCGGTAATTCCTACGAGCAGTACTTC	CASSGNSYEQYF
TRBD2	NA	TRBV7-3	TRBJ2-7	TGTGCCAGCAGCACTACGGGACTAGCGGGAGCCTACGAGCAGTACTTC	CASSTTGLAGAYEQYF
NA	few	TRBV5-1	TRBJ1-1	TGCGCCAGCTTCCGTGGGGGACAGAACACTGAAGCTTTCTTT	CASFRGGQNTEAFF
TRBD2	NA	TRBV7-9	TRBJ2-1	TGTGCCAGCACCCCTCCACCGGGGGGATACAATGAGCAGTTCTTC	CASTPPPGGYNEQFF
TRBD1	few	TRBV18	TRBJ1-2	TGTGCCAGCTCACCAACTGGGACAGTAGCTAACTATGGCTACACCTTC	CASSPTGTVANYGYTF
NA	NA	TRBV19	TRBJ2-7	TGTGCCAGTAGTATCGGAGGGGTAGGCTACGAGCAGTACTTC	CASSIGGVGYEQYF
TRBD2	few	TRBV6-1	TRBJ2-7	TGTGCCAGCAGTTCCGGGACTAGCGGGTGGGACGAGCAGTACTTC	CASSSGTSGWDEQYF
TRBD2	NA	TRBV18	TRBJ2-7	TGTGCCAGCTCACCACGGAGACTAGCGGGCGAGCAGTACTTC	CASSPRRLAGEQYF
TRBD1	NA	TRBV4-2	TRBJ1-5	TGTGCCAGCAGCCAGGGACAGGGCTTCAATCAGCCCCAGCATTTT	CASSQGQGFNQPQHF
NA	NA	TRBV9	TRBJ2-6	TGTGCCAGCAGCGTACAGGGCTCTGGGGCCAACGTCCTGACTTTC	CASSVQGSGANVLTF
NA	NA	TRBV28	TRBJ2-1	TGTGCCAGCAGTTTACCGACCTACCGGGTCAATGAGCAGTTCTTC	CASSLPTYRVNEQFF
NA	NA	TRBV13	TRBJ2-7	TGTGCCAGCAGCTTCGGCAGGGTCTACGAGCAGTACTTC	CASSFGRVYEQYF
NA	NA	TRBV6-5	TRBJ2-5	TGTGCCAGCACCGCCCCCGGCCAGGGAGGAAAGACCCAGTACTTC	CASTAPGQGGKTQYF
TRBD1	once	TRBV18	TRBJ2-7	TGTGCCAGCTCTCAACCGGGACAGAGCTCCTACGAGCAGTACTTC	CASSQPGQSSYEQYF
NA	few	TRBV7-9	TRBJ1-1	TGTGCCAGCAGCTTCCTTAACACTGAAGCTTTCTTT	CASSFLNTEAFF
NA	NA	TRBV4-2	TRBJ2-5	TGTGCCAGCAGCCAAGCGTTAGCGAACCAAGAGACCCAGTACTTC	CASSQALANQETQYF
TRBD2	NA	TRBV9	TRBJ2-5	TGTGCCAGCAGCCTCCCCGGGGGGGCCGAAGAGACCCAGTACTTC	CASSLPGGAEETQYF